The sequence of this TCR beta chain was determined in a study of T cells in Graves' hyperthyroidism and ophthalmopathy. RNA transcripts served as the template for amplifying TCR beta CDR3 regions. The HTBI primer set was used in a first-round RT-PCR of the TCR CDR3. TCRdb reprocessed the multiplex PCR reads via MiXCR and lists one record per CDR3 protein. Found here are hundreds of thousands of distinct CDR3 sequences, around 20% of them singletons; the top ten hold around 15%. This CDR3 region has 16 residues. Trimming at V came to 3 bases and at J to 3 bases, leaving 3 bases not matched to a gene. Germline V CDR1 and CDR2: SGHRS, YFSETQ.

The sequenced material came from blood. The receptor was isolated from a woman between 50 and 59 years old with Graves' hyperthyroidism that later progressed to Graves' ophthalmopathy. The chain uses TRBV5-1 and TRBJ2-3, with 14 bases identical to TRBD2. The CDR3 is CASSYGLAGGTDTQYF. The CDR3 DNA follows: TGCGCCAGCAGCTACGGACTAGCGGGGGGTACAGATACGCAGTATTTT.